The 21 T cell receptor beta chains below were found in one sample sequenced in a study of blood T cell repertoires in COVID-19. The protocol was immunoSEQ multiplex PCR, while the TCRdb copy is restricted to in-frame clones and leaves out a portion. Of about 70,000 clones in the sample, roughly 89% were seen once. Sequenced input: peripheral blood. The receptors derive from a man aged 45-60 years with active COVID-19.

This chain connects TRBV12-5 to TRBJ2-3, with 10 bases that match TRBD2. The CDR3 runs 18 residues. Germline CDR1 LGHNT, CDR2 FRNRAP. With V trimmed by 4 bases and J by 1 base, 11 bases remained unmatched. For the CDR3, the DNA is TGTGCTAGTGGTTCCACTATCAAAACTAGCGGGGGCACAGATACGCAGTATTTT. Encoded protein: CASGSTIKTSGGTDTQYF.

The chain joins TRBV5-1 to TRBJ2-3; D call uncertain. Germline CDR1 SGHRS, CDR2 YFSETQ. Trimming removed 0 bases from V and 5 bases from J, with 7 bases in between. The CDR3 is 13 amino acids. Here the CDR3 reads CASSLGRVDTQYF. CDR3 bases: TGCGCCAGCAGCTTGGGTCGGGTAGATACGCAGTATTTT.

The chain employs TRBV9 and TRBJ2-2; 13 nucleotides match TRBD2. After removal of 4 bases from V and 8 bases from J, the junction contained 14 bases not matched to a gene. CDR3 length equals 18 residues. CDR1 is SGDLS, CDR2 YYNGEE, per germline. The CDR3 sequence: CASSLLAGGPLMTGELFF. CDR3 DNA sequence: TGTGCCAGCAGCCTACTAGCGGGGGGGCCGCTTATGACAGGGGAGCTGTTTTTT.

V and J are TRBV4-3 and TRBJ1-1; tentatively, D is TRBD1 (5 bases). Germline values: CDR1 LGHNA, CDR2 YSLEER. This CDR3 spans 14 amino acids. Trimming removed 3 bases at V and 4 bases at J, with 12 bases between. As DNA, the CDR3 is TGCGCCAGCAGCCACGGCAGGGAGGGCACTGAAGCTTTCTTT. Its protein is CASSHGREGTEAFF.

V is TRBV7-9 and J is TRBJ1-1; TRBD1 matches 9 bases. The CDR3 spans 16 residues. CDR1 and CDR2 from the germline V gene are SEHNR and FQNEAQ (reference sequence). With V trimmed by 3 bases and J by 1 base, 6 bases remained unmatched. The CDR3 region is CASSLGTGWENTEAFF. The CDR3 DNA reads TGTGCCAGCAGCTTGGGGACAGGGTGGGAGAACACTGAAGCTTTCTTT.

This chain joins TRBV27 and TRBJ2-1; the match to TRBD1 covers 10 bases. Losses at the gene ends were 3 bases for V and 6 bases for J; bases not matched to a gene: 8. The CDR3 length is 16 residues. Germline CDR1 is MNHEY and CDR2 is SMNVEV (reference sequence). CDR3 sequence (DNA): TGTGCCAGCAGTTTCTCGACAGGGGGCGCCTCCAATGAGCAGTTCTTC. Translating it yields CASSFSTGGASNEQFF.

This clone has a single count. The chain carries TRBV6-5 and TRBJ2-3; 10 bases map to TRBD2. V trimming: 10 bases; J trimming: 4 bases; junction bases outside the gene matches: 11. From germline, CDR1 is MNHEY and CDR2 SVGAGI. The CDR3 totals 15 residues. The CDR3 region is CATRLAGFGSDTQYF. CDR3 coding DNA: TGTGCCACTCGACTAGCGGGCTTCGGGTCAGATACGCAGTATTTT.

This clone was counted a few times. This chain joins TRBV2 and TRBJ1-1; 7 nucleotides line up with TRBD1. Looked up from germline, CDR1 is SNHLY and CDR2 is FYNNEI. The V segment lost 7 bases and the J segment 5 bases; nucleotides outside the gene matches: 10. The length of the CDR3 is 14 residues. The CDR3 protein is CASILTGSTTEAFF. In nucleotides, the CDR3 is TGTGCCAGCATCCTGACAGGGTCGACGACTGAAGCTTTCTTT.

V is TRBV18 and J is TRBJ1-1; TRBD1 might be the D (6 bases). Germline assignment: CDR1 KGHSH and CDR2 LQKENI. The germline V and J ends were trimmed by 2 bases and 4 bases, with 14 bases remaining between them. The CDR3 sequence is 15 residues long. Here the CDR3 reads CASSPNQGQGTEAFF. CDR3 nucleotide sequence: TGTGCCAGCTCACCAAATCAGGGGCAGGGCACTGAAGCTTTCTTT.

The rearrangement joins TRBV5-1 to TRBJ1-1, with TRBD1 identical over 10 bases. The CDR3 is 17 residues long. From germline, CDR1 is SGHRS and CDR2 YFSETQ. V lost 0 bases to trimming and J lost 0 bases; unmatched junction nucleotides: 5. CDR3: CASSLGTGGHMNTEAFF. The CDR3 DNA sequence: TGCGCCAGCAGCTTGGGGACAGGGGGACACATGAACACTGAAGCTTTCTTT.

This rearrangement joins TRBV19 to TRBJ1-2, with a weak D call TRBD1 (5 bases). Germline V lookup: CDR1 LNHDA, CDR2 SQIVND (reference sequence). V was clipped by 7 bases and J by 7 bases, with 22 bases between them. CDR3 size: 15 residues. The DNA for the CDR3 is TGTGCCAGTACCCTGGATAGGGGAAACGGTCGTGGCTACACCTTC. This sequence encodes CASTLDRGNGRGYTF.

The chain uses TRBV28 and TRBJ1-5; 8 bases map to TRBD1. Germline V lookup: CDR1 MDHEN, CDR2 SYDVKM. CDR3 size: 17 residues. V was clipped by 6 bases and J by 6 bases; unmatched bases: 16. The CDR3 DNA follows: TGTGCCAGCAGCCTTTTACCGGCAGGGGGCTTCAGTCAGCCCCAGCATTTT. Translation gives CASSLLPAGGFSQPQHF.

The chain links TRBV2 to TRBJ1-4; D is unclear. V lost 6 bases to trimming and J lost 7 bases, with 9 bases between them. CDR1 is SNHLY, CDR2 FYNNEI, per germline. The CDR3 runs to 12 residues. The CDR3 nucleotides are TGTGCCAGCAGGTATCCCGGTGAAAAACTGTTTTTT. Residues: CASRYPGEKLFF.

The chain employs TRBV9 and TRBJ2-7, with TRBD1 as a possible D gene (5 bases). The CDR3 length is 14 residues. The germline CDR1 and CDR2 sequences are SGDLS and YYNGEE. V dropped 0 bases and J dropped 1 base, with 8 bases sitting between them. The CDR3 here is CASSVGTYSYEQYF. The CDR3 nucleotides are TGTGCCAGCAGCGTAGGGACATATTCCTACGAGCAGTACTTC.

The V and J genes are TRBV6-6 and TRBJ2-3; TRBD2 aligns across 8 bases. Losses at the gene ends were 5 bases for V and 1 base for J; bases not matched to a gene: 11. There are 17 residues in the CDR3. Per the germline V gene, CDR1 is MNHNY and CDR2 is SVGAGI (reference sequence). CDR3 loop: CASSHTRAGVGTDTQYF. CDR3 bases: TGTGCCAGCAGTCACACCCGAGCGGGGGTGGGCACAGATACGCAGTATTTT.

CDR3 DNA: TGTGCCAGCACCTCCCCGGGACAGAACTATGGCTACACCTTC. This sequence encodes CASTSPGQNYGYTF. The J gene is TRBJ1-2, the V gene TRBV11-2, with 7 bases lining up with TRBD1. The CDR3 loop spans 14 amino acids. From germline, CDR1 is SGHAT and CDR2 FQNNGV. V was pared by 7 bases and J by 2 bases, with 7 bases of the junction left unmatched. The whole variable domain, remainder taken from reference TRBV11-2 and TRBJ1-2, is EAGVAQSPRYKIIEKRQSVAFWCNPISGHATLYWYQQILGQGPKLLIQFQNNGVVDDSQLPKDRFSAERLKGVDSTLKIQPAKLEDSAVYLCASTSPGQNYGYTFGSGTRLTVV.

The gene calls are TRBV6-5 and TRBJ1-5; 9 bases agree with TRBD1. Germline V gene lookup returns CDR1 MNHEY and CDR2 SVGAGI. The ends lost 8 bases at V and 3 bases at J; junction bases unmatched: 8. CDR3 length: 15 residues. In nucleotides, the CDR3 is TGTGCCAGCCGTCCTGGGACAGGGTACAATCAGCCCCAGCATTTT. This gives the protein CASRPGTGYNQPQHF.

This chain links TRBV6-5 with TRBJ1-4; TRBD1 agrees at 11 bases. The germline V gene has CDR1 MNHEY and CDR2 SVGAGI. The CDR3 loop spans 15 amino acids. Trimming removed 6 bases from V and 8 bases from J; junction bases left unmatched: 8. CDR3 residues: CASRLGTGGSEKLFF. CDR3 bases: TGTGCCAGCAGACTTGGGACAGGGGGTAGCGAAAAACTGTTTTTT.

Only a few counts were recorded for this clone. V is TRBV7-9 and J is TRBJ1-1; D may be TRBD1 (5 bases). Germline CDR1 reads SEHNR; CDR2 reads FQNEAQ (reference sequence). Between the trimmed V and J ends, which lost 8 bases and 3 bases, there was a span of 16 bases. The CDR3 is 14 amino acids. This CDR3 is CASSMGHGYTEAFF. The CDR3 bases are TGTGCCAGCTCTATGGGGCACGGGTACACTGAAGCTTTCTTT.

A single count supports this clone. V is TRBV30 and J is TRBJ1-1, with D unresolved. V was cut by 8 bases and J by 10 bases, with 17 bases left in between. CDR1 is GTSNPN and CDR2 is SVGIG in the germline V gene (reference sequence). The length of the CDR3 is 11 residues. The CDR3 spells CATERAGVAFF. The CDR3 coding sequence is TGTGCCACCGAAAGGGCCGGGGTAGCTTTCTTT.

V usage is TRBV20-1 and J usage is TRBJ1-1; no firm D call. The CDR3 contains 11 residues. Per the germline V gene, CDR1 is DFQATT and CDR2 is SNEGSKA (reference sequence). V was cut by 4 bases and J by 7 bases, with 10 bases left in between. The CDR3 sequence is CSAISTLEAFF. The CDR3 nucleotides are TGCAGTGCTATTAGTACCCTTGAAGCTTTCTTT.